The source of this TCR beta chain is a study of blood T cell repertoires in COVID-19. Study-wide background: Both acute and convalescent COVID-19 samples were obtained from the United States, Italy and Spain.

V was clipped by 4 bases and J by 5 bases; unmatched bases: 5. CDR1 is MNHEY, CDR2 SMNVEV, per germline (reference sequence). The CDR3 contains 16 residues. Measured with immunoSEQ multiplex PCR; TCRdb has only the in-frame clones, and not every one. Among 400,000 or so clones, about nine tenths were seen once, and the ten largest hold 0.6%. The clonotype comes from a man aged 18 to 30 who had recovered from COVID-19. The chain combines TRBV27 with TRBJ2-3; TRBD2 matches at 14 bases. Material: PBMCs or T cells enriched from blood (not recorded which). CDR3 DNA sequence: TGTGCCAGCAGTTCCGGGACTAGCGGGAGTGTAGATACGCAGTATTTT. It encodes CASSSGTSGSVDTQYF.